The source of this TCR beta chain is a study of T cell responses to AZD1222 COVID-19 vaccine. Broader study findings: Spike-spanning, vaccine-associated CD4 TCRs were dominant at 160-218 and 743-854. Compared with day 0, the breadth and depth of the Spike-specific TCR repertoire rose significantly after two doses of AZD1222.

Clones were sequenced by immunoSEQ multiplex PCR, and TCRdb holds only the in-frame ones, with some missing. The sample lists some 150,000 clones, 88% occurring once. Germline V gene data show CDR1 as SGHTA and CDR2 as FQGNSA. The V end was cut by 3 bases, the J end by 4 bases, with 12 bases between. The CDR3 loop spans 14 amino acids. Details on this clone: The antigen remains unidentified.

Sequencing used peripheral blood, obtained on day 0 of AZD1222 vaccination. The receptor was isolated from an adult in good health. The chain combines TRBV7-2 with TRBJ1-1; D is unresolved. The CDR3 spells CASSFVTRTTEAFF. Written as DNA, the CDR3 is TGTGCCAGCAGCTTCGTAACAAGGACCACTGAAGCTTTCTTT.